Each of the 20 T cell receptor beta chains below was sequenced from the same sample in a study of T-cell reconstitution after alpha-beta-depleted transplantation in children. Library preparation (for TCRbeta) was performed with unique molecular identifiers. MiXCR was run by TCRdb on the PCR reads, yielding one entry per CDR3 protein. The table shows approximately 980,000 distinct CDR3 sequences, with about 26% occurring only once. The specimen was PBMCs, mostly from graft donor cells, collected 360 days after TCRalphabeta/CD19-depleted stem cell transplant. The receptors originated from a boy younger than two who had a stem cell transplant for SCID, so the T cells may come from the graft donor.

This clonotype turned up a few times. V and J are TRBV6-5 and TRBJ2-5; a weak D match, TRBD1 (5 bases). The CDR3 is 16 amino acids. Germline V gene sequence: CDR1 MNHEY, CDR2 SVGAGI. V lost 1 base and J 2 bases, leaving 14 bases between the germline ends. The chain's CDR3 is CASSYWSGPFQETQYF. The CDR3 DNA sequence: TGTGCCAGCAGTTACTGGTCAGGGCCATTTCAAGAGACCCAGTACTTC.

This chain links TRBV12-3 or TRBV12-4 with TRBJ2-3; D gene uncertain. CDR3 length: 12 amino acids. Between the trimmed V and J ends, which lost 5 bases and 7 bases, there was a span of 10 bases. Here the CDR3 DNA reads TGTGCCAGCAGTCACCTTCCGAATACGCAGTATTTT. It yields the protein CASSHLPNTQYF.

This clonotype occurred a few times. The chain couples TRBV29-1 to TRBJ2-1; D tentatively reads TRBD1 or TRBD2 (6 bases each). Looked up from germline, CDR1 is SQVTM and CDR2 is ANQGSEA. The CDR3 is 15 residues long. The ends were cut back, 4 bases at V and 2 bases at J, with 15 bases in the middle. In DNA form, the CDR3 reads TGCAGCGTTGGGGGTTTCGGGGGCCCCTACAATGAGCAGTTCTTC. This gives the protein CSVGGFGGPYNEQFF.

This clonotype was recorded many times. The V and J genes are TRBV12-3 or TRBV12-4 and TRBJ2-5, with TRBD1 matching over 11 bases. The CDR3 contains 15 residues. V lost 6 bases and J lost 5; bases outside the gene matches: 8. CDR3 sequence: CASSPGQGARETQYF. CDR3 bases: TGTGCCAGCAGCCCCGGACAGGGGGCGCGGGAGACCCAGTACTTC.

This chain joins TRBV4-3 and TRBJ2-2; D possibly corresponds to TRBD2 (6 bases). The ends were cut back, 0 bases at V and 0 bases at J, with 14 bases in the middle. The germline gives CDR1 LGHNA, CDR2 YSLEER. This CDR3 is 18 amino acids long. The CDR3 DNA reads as TGCGCCAGCAGCCAAGAGGCGGGAACCCATACGAACACCGGGGAGCTGTTTTTT. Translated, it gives CASSQEAGTHTNTGELFF.

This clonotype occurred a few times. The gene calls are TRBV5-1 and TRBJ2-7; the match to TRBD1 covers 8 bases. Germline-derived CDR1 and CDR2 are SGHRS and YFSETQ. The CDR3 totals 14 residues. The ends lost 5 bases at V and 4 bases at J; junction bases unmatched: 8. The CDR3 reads CASSRGQGTYEQYF. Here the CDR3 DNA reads TGCGCCAGCAGTCGTGGACAGGGAACTTACGAGCAGTACTTC. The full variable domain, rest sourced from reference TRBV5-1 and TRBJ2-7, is KAGVTQTPRYLIKTRGQQVTLSCSPISGHRSVSWYQQTPGQGLQFLFEYFSETQRNKGNFPGRFSGRQFSNSRSEMNVSTLELGDSALYLCASSRGQGTYEQYFGPGTRLTVT.

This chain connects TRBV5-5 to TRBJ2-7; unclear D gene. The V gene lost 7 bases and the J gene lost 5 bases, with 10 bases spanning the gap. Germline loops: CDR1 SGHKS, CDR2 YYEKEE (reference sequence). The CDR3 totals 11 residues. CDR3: CASGRNDEQYF. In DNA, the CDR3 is TGTGCCAGCGGACGGAACGACGAGCAGTACTTC.

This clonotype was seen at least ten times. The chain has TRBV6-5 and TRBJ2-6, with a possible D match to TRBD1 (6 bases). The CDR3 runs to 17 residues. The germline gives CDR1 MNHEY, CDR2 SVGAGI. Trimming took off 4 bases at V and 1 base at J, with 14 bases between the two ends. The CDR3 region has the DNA TGTGCCAGCAGTTCGGGCAGGGGACATTCTGGGGCCAACGTCCTGACTTTC. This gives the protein CASSSGRGHSGANVLTF.

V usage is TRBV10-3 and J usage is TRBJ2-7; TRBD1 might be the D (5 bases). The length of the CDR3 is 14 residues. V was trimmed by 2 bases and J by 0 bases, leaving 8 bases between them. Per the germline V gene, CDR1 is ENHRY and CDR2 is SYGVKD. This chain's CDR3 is CAISEGQSSYEQYF. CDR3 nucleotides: TGTGCCATCAGTGAGGGACAATCCTCCTACGAGCAGTACTTC.

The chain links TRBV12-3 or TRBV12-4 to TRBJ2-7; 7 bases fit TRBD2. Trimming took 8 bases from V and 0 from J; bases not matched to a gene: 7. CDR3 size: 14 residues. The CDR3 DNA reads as TGTGCCAGCGGGAGAGGCGGGAGCTCCTACGAGCAGTACTTC. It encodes CASGRGGSSYEQYF.

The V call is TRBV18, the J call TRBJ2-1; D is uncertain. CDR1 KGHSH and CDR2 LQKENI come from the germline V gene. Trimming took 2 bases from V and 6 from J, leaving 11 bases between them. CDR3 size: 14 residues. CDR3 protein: CASSPLVAGNEQFF. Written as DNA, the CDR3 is TGTGCCAGCTCACCATTGGTGGCAGGCAATGAGCAGTTCTTC.

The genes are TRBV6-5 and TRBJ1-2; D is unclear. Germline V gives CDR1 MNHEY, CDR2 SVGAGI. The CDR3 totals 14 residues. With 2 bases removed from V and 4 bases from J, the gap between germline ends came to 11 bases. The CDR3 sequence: CASSYRWNFYGYTF. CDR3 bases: TGTGCCAGCAGTTACAGGTGGAACTTCTATGGCTACACCTTC.

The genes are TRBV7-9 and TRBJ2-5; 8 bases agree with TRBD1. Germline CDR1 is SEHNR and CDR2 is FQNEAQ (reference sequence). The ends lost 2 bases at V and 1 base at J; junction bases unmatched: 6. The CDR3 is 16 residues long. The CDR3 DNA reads TGTGCCAGCAGCTTATTGGGACAGGCACGCCAAGAGACCCAGTACTTC. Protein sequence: CASSLLGQARQETQYF.

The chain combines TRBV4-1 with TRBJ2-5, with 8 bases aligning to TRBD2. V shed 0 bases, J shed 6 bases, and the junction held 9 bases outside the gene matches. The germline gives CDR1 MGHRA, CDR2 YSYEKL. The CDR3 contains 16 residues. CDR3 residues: CASSQDPVQRGKTQYF. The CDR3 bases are TGCGCCAGCAGCCAAGATCCGGTCCAGCGGGGGAAGACCCAGTACTTC.

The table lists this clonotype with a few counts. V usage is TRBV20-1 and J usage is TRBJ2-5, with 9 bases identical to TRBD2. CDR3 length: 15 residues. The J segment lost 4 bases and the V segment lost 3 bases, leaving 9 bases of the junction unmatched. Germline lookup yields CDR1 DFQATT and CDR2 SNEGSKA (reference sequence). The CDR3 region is CSASMAGGWGETQYF. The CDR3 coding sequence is TGCAGTGCTAGTATGGCGGGGGGGTGGGGAGAGACCCAGTACTTC.

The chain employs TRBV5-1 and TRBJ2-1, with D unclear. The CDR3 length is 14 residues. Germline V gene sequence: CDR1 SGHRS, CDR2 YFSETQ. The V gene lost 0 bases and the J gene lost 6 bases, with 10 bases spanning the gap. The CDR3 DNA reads TGCGCCAGCAGCTTGGTGGGTACCGCCAATGAGCAGTTCTTC. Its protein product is CASSLVGTANEQFF.

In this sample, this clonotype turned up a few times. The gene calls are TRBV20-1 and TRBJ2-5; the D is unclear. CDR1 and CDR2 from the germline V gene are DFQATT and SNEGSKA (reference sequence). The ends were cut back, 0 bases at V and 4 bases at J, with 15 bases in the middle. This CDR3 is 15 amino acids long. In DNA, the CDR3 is TGCAGTGCTAGAGAGCCCACATCCCGGCCAGAGACCCAGTACTTC. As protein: CSAREPTSRPETQYF.

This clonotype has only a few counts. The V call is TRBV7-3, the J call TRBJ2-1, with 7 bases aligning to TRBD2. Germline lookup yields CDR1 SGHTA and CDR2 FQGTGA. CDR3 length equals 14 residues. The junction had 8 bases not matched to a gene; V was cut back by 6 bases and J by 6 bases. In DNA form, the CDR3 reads TGTGCCAGCAGGCCCGGGGGGAGGTCCAATGAGCAGTTCTTC. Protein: CASRPGGRSNEQFF.

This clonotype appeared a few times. The CDR3 coding sequence is TGTGCCACCAGTGATTTGGGCCTAGATGGTCATGAGCAGTTCTTC. It is translated as CATSDLGLDGHEQFF. The V call is TRBV24-1, the J call TRBJ2-1; no reliable D call. This CDR3 contains 15 residues. The germline V and J ends were trimmed by 0 bases and 8 bases, with 13 bases remaining between them. The germline gives CDR1 KGHDR, CDR2 SFDVKD.

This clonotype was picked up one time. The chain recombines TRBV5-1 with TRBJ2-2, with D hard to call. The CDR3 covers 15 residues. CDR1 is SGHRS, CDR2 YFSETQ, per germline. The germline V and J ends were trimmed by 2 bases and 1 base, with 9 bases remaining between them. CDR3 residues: CASSFVAKNTGELFF. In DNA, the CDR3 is TGCGCCAGCAGCTTTGTGGCCAAGAACACCGGGGAGCTGTTTTTT.